Shown below are 31 T cell receptor beta chains from a single sample sequenced in a study of graft-versus-host responses after intestinal transplantation. Repertoires were generated with immunoSEQ multiplex PCR, while TCRdb's copy carries only in-frame clones and drops some. The data show roughly 12,000 clones, approximately 84% seen once. The specimen was PBMCs, collected approximately 320 days after intestinal transplant. These receptors were obtained from a human patient who received an intestinal transplant, so some T cells may come from the graft donor.

CDR3 sequence: CASSVEALGTGHNSPLHF. The DNA of the CDR3 is TGTGCCAGCAGCGTAGAGGCTCTGGGGACAGGCCACAATTCACCCCTCCACTTT. The gene calls are TRBV9 and TRBJ1-6; TRBD1 matches at 8 bases. V lost 0 bases and J lost 7; bases outside the gene matches: 12. Looked up from germline, CDR1 is SGDLS and CDR2 is YYNGEE. The CDR3 runs to 18 residues.

In DNA, the CDR3 is TGTGCCAGTAGTATAGGACAGGGGGGAAATGAGCAGTTCTTC. Translation gives CASSIGQGGNEQFF. The chain carries TRBV19 and TRBJ2-1; 9 nucleotides agree with TRBD1. The CDR3 runs to 14 residues. Germline CDR1 reads LNHDA; CDR2 reads SQIVND (reference sequence). V lost 1 base, J lost 7 bases, and 2 bases stayed unmatched.

The chain carries TRBV27 and TRBJ2-2; 7 bases agree with TRBD1. From germline, CDR1 is MNHEY and CDR2 SMNVEV (reference sequence). The CDR3 is 13 residues long. CDR3 DNA sequence: TGTGCAGGGGGCGAGGCGAACACCGGGGAGCTGTTTTTT. It is translated as CAGGEANTGELFF.

This clone has a handful of counts. This chain connects TRBV7-8 to TRBJ1-1; D gene ambiguous. V gave up 3 bases and J gave up 7 bases, with 12 bases separating them. The CDR3 loop spans 13 amino acids. Germline V gene lookup returns CDR1 SGHVS and CDR2 FQNEAQ. The CDR3 nucleotides read TGTGCCAGCAGCTTCGGGATCCTAGGTGAAGCTTTCTTT. The encoded protein is CASSFGILGEAFF. The complete variable domain, with remaining parts taken from reference TRBV7-8 and TRBJ1-1, reads GAGVSQSPRYKVAKRGQDVALRCDPISGHVSLFWYQQALGQGPEFLTYFQNEAQLDKSGLPSDRFFAERPEGSVSTLKIQRTQQEDSAVYLCASSFGILGEAFFGQGTRLTVV.

The chain couples TRBV6-1 to TRBJ1-1; D is perhaps TRBD1 (6 bases). Germline V lookup: CDR1 MNHNS, CDR2 SASEGT. V was trimmed by 5 bases and J by 0 bases, leaving 13 bases between them. There are 15 residues in the CDR3. Written as DNA, the CDR3 is TGTGCCAGCAGTAACAAAGGGACACTGAACACTGAAGCTTTCTTT. Translating it yields CASSNKGTLNTEAFF.

The CDR3 sequence is CATSRGEQGGEQYF. The CDR3 DNA follows: TGTGCCACCAGCAGAGGGGAACAGGGGGGCGAGCAGTACTTC. This chain links TRBV15 with TRBJ2-7, with 8 bases fitting TRBD1. CDR1 and CDR2 (germline): LNHNV, YYDKDF (reference sequence). With V trimmed by 1 base and J by 6 bases, 5 bases remained unmatched. The CDR3 contains 14 residues.

The V and J genes are TRBV18 and TRBJ1-6, with D possibly TRBD1 on 6 matching bases. Germline CDR1 reads KGHSH; CDR2 reads LQKENI. Trimming left V 6 bases short and J 6 bases short, with 9 bases between. The CDR3 has 13 amino acids. This CDR3 is CASSKDSNSPLHF. The CDR3 bases are TGTGCCAGCTCGAAGGACAGTAATTCACCCCTCCACTTT.

This sequence joins TRBV28 and TRBJ1-2, with 7 bases that match TRBD1. The CDR3 is 14 residues long. V shed 6 bases and J 3 bases; nucleotides not matched to a gene: 7. CDR1 MDHEN and CDR2 SYDVKM come from the germline V gene. The CDR3 spells CASRPGQFDYGYTF. The CDR3 coding sequence is TGTGCCAGCAGGCCGGGACAGTTTGACTATGGCTACACCTTC.

V is TRBV5-1 and J is TRBJ1-2; D gene ambiguous. The germline V gene has CDR1 SGHRS and CDR2 YFSETQ. This CDR3 spans 14 amino acids. With 2 bases removed from V and 3 bases from J, the gap between germline ends came to 11 bases. The CDR3 here is CASSFGYSDYGYTF. The DNA for the CDR3 is TGCGCCAGCAGCTTCGGGTACTCAGACTATGGCTACACCTTC.

The rearrangement joins TRBV5-1 to TRBJ2-2; 11 bases align to TRBD2. Germline V gene data show CDR1 as SGHRS and CDR2 as YFSETQ. The CDR3 is made up of 15 amino acids. J was trimmed by 5 bases and V by 4 bases; bases with no gene match: 4. CDR3 sequence reads: CASSVPSGGTGELFF. In nucleotides, the CDR3 is TGCGCCAGCAGCGTACCTAGCGGGGGGACCGGGGAGCTGTTTTTT.

The V call is TRBV28, the J call TRBJ2-7, with D maybe TRBD1 (5 bases). From germline, CDR1 is MDHEN and CDR2 SYDVKM. The CDR3 loop spans 14 amino acids. With 6 bases removed from V and 4 bases from J, the gap between germline ends came to 16 bases. The CDR3 DNA sequence: TGTGCCAGCAGCTCCCAAGCAAGGGGATACGAGCAGTACTTC. Its translation: CASSSQARGYEQYF.

The rearrangement uses TRBV2 and TRBJ2-2, with no clear D. The V end was cut by 6 bases, the J end by 4 bases, with 9 bases between. The CDR3 spans 13 residues. The V gene's germline CDR1 is SNHLY and CDR2 FYNNEI. In DNA, the CDR3 is TGTGCCAGCAGGGGGTTGATCACCGGGGAGCTGTTTTTT. Amino acids: CASRGLITGELFF.

V usage is TRBV6-1 and J usage is TRBJ1-2, with unresolved D. CDR1 and CDR2 (germline): MNHNS, SASEGT. V lost 3 bases to trimming and J lost 0 bases, with 8 bases between them. The CDR3 length is 14 residues. The CDR3 coding sequence is TGTGCCAGCAGTGAGTGGGGTTCTAACTATGGCTACACCTTC. Protein sequence: CASSEWGSNYGYTF.

This chain connects TRBV9 to TRBJ1-1; 8 bases are a match to TRBD1. CDR1 and CDR2 from the germline V gene are SGDLS and YYNGEE. The CDR3 runs 15 residues. Losses at the gene ends were 2 bases for V and 0 bases for J; bases not matched to a gene: 3. CDR3 sequence (DNA): TGTGCCAGCAGCGTGAGGACAGGGATGAACACTGAAGCTTTCTTT. Its translation: CASSVRTGMNTEAFF.

The rearrangement uses TRBV27 and TRBJ2-5, with D tentatively TRBD1 or TRBD2 (6 bases each). The DNA matches TRBJ2-7 better at its end, which makes the J call doubtful. This CDR3 region has 17 residues. From germline, CDR1 is MNHEY and CDR2 SMNVEV (reference sequence). CDR3 in DNA: TGTGCCAGCAGTCCATCGAATCGGGGGCGGTTATCCTACGAGCAGTACTTC. Amino acid sequence: CASSPSNRGRLSYEQYF.

This chain uses TRBV7-9 with TRBJ2-1; tentative D call: TRBD2 (6 bases). V shed 2 bases and J shed 4 bases, with 15 bases lying between them. Germline loops: CDR1 SEHNR, CDR2 FQNEAQ (reference sequence). CDR3 size: 16 residues. The chain's CDR3 is CASSLFQRVGYNEQFF. The CDR3 nucleotides read TGTGCCAGCAGCTTATTTCAGCGGGTGGGGTACAATGAGCAGTTCTTC.

The chain employs TRBV30 and TRBJ2-6; D uncertain. Trimming removed 0 bases at V and 3 bases at J, with 3 bases between. CDR1 GTSNPN and CDR2 SVGIG come from the germline V gene (reference sequence). The CDR3 runs 13 residues. This chain's CDR3 is CAWSVGGANVLTF. CDR3 nucleotide sequence: TGTGCCTGGAGTGTAGGTGGGGCCAACGTCCTGACTTTC.

V and J are TRBV27 and TRBJ2-2; TRBD1 is a possible D gene (6 bases). V shed 2 bases and J shed 8 bases, with 6 bases lying between them. Looked up from germline, CDR1 is MNHEY and CDR2 is SMNVEV (reference sequence). CDR3 length: 12 amino acids. The CDR3 nucleotides read TGTGCCAGCAGTTTAAGGGGGGGGGAGCTGTTTTTT. It is translated as CASSLRGGELFF.

The chain joins TRBV6-1 to TRBJ2-5; D perhaps matches TRBD1 (5 bases). The V end lost 4 bases, the J end lost 5 bases, and 11 bases lay between the germline ends. The CDR3 contains 13 residues. The germline gives CDR1 MNHNS, CDR2 SASEGT. The CDR3 loop is CASSGGRDETQYF. The CDR3 region has the DNA TGTGCCAGCAGTGGCGGCAGGGATGAGACCCAGTACTTC.

This clone appeared a few times. CDR3 protein: CASSARDNTEAFF. The CDR3 DNA is TGTGCCAGCTCAGCGCGGGACAACACTGAAGCTTTCTTT. The V gene is TRBV18, the J gene TRBJ1-1, with a weak D call TRBD1 (5 bases). V lost 5 bases, J lost 2 bases, and 9 bases lay in between. The CDR3 is 13 amino acids. Per the germline V gene, CDR1 is KGHSH and CDR2 is LQKENI.

This clone was seen a single time. This rearrangement joins TRBV7-4 to TRBJ2-7, with TRBD2 matching over 8 bases. There are 13 residues in the CDR3. Germline assignment: CDR1 SGHVT and CDR2 SQSDAQ. The junction had 3 bases not matched to a gene; V was cut back by 1 base and J by 7 bases. This CDR3 reads CASSLGLAYEQYF. The CDR3 nucleotides read TGTGCCAGCAGCTTAGGACTAGCGTATGAGCAGTACTTC.

The chain carries TRBV30 and TRBJ1-4; D not certain. Germline V gene data show CDR1 as GTSNPN and CDR2 as SVGIG (reference sequence). The length of the CDR3 is 12 residues. The V and J ends lost 4 bases and 0 bases respectively, with 3 bases between them. The CDR3 bases are TGTGCCTGGAAGGCAACTAATGAAAAACTGTTTTTT. Translating gives CAWKATNEKLFF.

CDR3 nucleotides: TGTGCCAGTAGTATGGATAGCGGGGGGCTAGCCGAGCAGTACTTC. It is translated as CASSMDSGGLAEQYF. The chain carries TRBV19 and TRBJ2-7; 10 positions agree with TRBD2. Germline CDR1 is LNHDA and CDR2 is SQIVND (reference sequence). V shed 3 bases, J shed 6 bases, and the junction held 8 bases outside the gene matches. This CDR3 region has 15 residues.

This clone is a singleton in its sample. The chain couples TRBV14 to TRBJ1-2; D uncertain. The CDR3 extends over 16 amino acids. V was shortened by 1 base and J by 1 base, with 13 bases between the two germline ends. Germline V gene lookup returns CDR1 SGHDN and CDR2 FVKESK. This chain's CDR3 is CASSQVSRVGNYGYTF. In DNA, the CDR3 is TGTGCCAGCAGCCAAGTTTCGAGGGTTGGTAACTATGGCTACACCTTC. Combining the CDR3 with reference TRBV14 and TRBJ1-2 gives the whole variable domain EAGVTQFPSHSVIEKGQTVTLRCDPISGHDNLYWYRRVMGKEIKFLLHFVKESKQDESGMPNNRFLAERTGGTYSTLKVQPAELEDSGVYFCASSQVSRVGNYGYTFGSGTRLTVV.

This clone was observed a single time. The rearrangement uses TRBV5-4 and TRBJ2-3; 8 bases line up with TRBD2. After removal of 2 bases from V and 1 base from J, the junction contained 6 bases not matched to a gene. The CDR3 spans 16 residues. Looked up from germline, CDR1 is SGHNT and CDR2 is YYREEE (reference sequence). CDR3 residues: CASSFKRESGTDTQYF. Here the CDR3 DNA reads TGTGCCAGCAGCTTTAAGCGGGAGAGTGGCACAGATACGCAGTATTTT.

The V call is TRBV4-2, the J call TRBJ2-3, with D possibly TRBD1 on 6 matching bases. Trimming left V 4 bases short and J 3 bases short, with 20 bases between. The germline V gene encodes CDR1 LGHNA and CDR2 YNFKEQ. The CDR3 spans 17 residues. CDR3: CASSRTQGEGFTDTQYF. For the CDR3, the DNA is TGTGCCAGCAGCCGAACACAGGGTGAGGGTTTTACAGATACGCAGTATTTT.

The V call is TRBV15, the J call TRBJ2-7; TRBD2 matches 11 bases. The CDR3 totals 17 residues. With 2 bases clipped from V and 5 bases from J, the junction kept 11 bases outside the gene matches. Germline V lookup: CDR1 LNHNV, CDR2 YYDKDF (reference sequence). The CDR3 loop reads CATSRPIAGGPLDEQYF. The CDR3 region has the DNA TGTGCCACCAGCAGACCCATAGCGGGAGGGCCCCTCGACGAGCAGTACTTC. The variable domain in full, completed from reference TRBV15 and TRBJ2-7, reads DAMVIQNPRYQVTQFGKPVTLSCSQTLNHNVMYWYQQKSSQAPKLLFHYYDKDFNNEADTPDNFQSRRPNTSFCFLDIRSPGLGDTAMYLCATSRPIAGGPLDEQYFGPGTRLTVT.

By share, this clone counts as large. The chain combines TRBV6-5 with TRBJ1-4, with a weak D call TRBD1 (5 bases). In germline, CDR1 is MNHEY, CDR2 SVGAGI. The CDR3 is 15 amino acids. Trimming left V 0 bases short and J 5 bases short, with 10 bases between. CDR3 nucleotide sequence: TGTGCCAGCAGTTACTCGGCAGGGCAAAATGAAAAACTGTTTTTT. Its protein product is CASSYSAGQNEKLFF.

V is TRBV13 and J is TRBJ2-5, with D perhaps assigned TRBD1 or TRBD2 (5 bases each). The ends were cut back, 0 bases at V and 5 bases at J, with 16 bases in the middle. The CDR3 length is 16 residues. The germline CDR1 and CDR2 sequences are PRHDT and FYEKMQ (reference sequence). CDR3 protein: CASSLGSRDPGETQYF. The CDR3 DNA reads TGTGCCAGCAGCTTAGGAAGCCGGGACCCTGGGGAGACCCAGTACTTC.

The J gene is TRBJ2-1, the V gene TRBV13, with 10 positions matching TRBD2. Germline CDR1 PRHDT, CDR2 FYEKMQ (reference sequence). V shed 2 bases and J 8 bases; nucleotides not matched to a gene: 12. This CDR3 is 17 amino acids long. CDR3 DNA: TGTGCCAGCAGCTTAAATCTAGCGGGAGAGCCAGGGGATGAGCAGTTCTTC. Translated, it gives CASSLNLAGEPGDEQFF.

The V call is TRBV4-2, the J call TRBJ2-7; no reliable D call. The CDR3 is made up of 16 amino acids. V was cut by 3 bases and J by 1 base, with 16 bases left in between. Germline loops: CDR1 LGHNA, CDR2 YNFKEQ. CDR3 amino acids: CASSQGSVSISYEQYF. The CDR3 DNA reads as TGTGCCAGCAGCCAGGGCAGTGTTAGCATTTCCTACGAGCAGTACTTC.